The T cell receptor (beta chain) described here comes from a study of response to subunit inactivated influenza vaccine. This clonotype was counted only a few times. The antigen is not known. With V trimmed by 4 bases and J by 7 bases, 4 bases remained unmatched. Germline V gene lookup returns CDR1 SQVTM and CDR2 ANQGSEA. The CDR3 is 13 residues long. TCRdb re-called the RT-PCR reads through MiXCR, storing one row per CDR3 protein. The table includes about 700,000 distinct CDR3 sequences, approximately 15% detected once. Study-level results: The authors proposed limited new T cell recruitment per seasonal influenza vaccination.

This TCR was sampled from a man aged 45 to 65 who received an inactivated influenza vaccine. This chain connects TRBV29-1 to TRBJ2-1, with 10 bases lining up with TRBD1. The material sequenced was PBMCs from blood, taken 14 to 15 days before vaccination. CDR3 region: CSVVRDRGNEQFF. CDR3 DNA: TGCAGCGTTGTCCGGGACAGGGGAAATGAGCAGTTCTTC.